This entry features one T cell receptor (beta chain) sequence. Its specificity is not known. This specimen comes from a study of CD8+CD57+ T cells in acquired aplastic anemia. Study-wide background: Quantities of DNA derived from sorted CD4+ and CD8+ cells averaged approximately 3 ug. Healthy donors averaged about 11 million reads for CD4+ cells.

Per the germline V gene, CDR1 is LNHDA and CDR2 is SQIVND (reference sequence). This CDR3 comprises 17 residues. With V trimmed by 5 bases and J by 3 bases, 9 bases remained unmatched. The study's findings and limits: The study found no significant CD8+ Simpson's diversity difference between patients and controls. Patients and controls were found to share over 25 CD8+ CDR3 sequences.

Genomic DNA, serving as template, underwent TCR beta VDJ and CDR3 profiling. TCRdb ran MiXCR on the reads and lists one entry per CDR3 protein. The repertoire includes approximately 170,000 distinct CDR3 sequences, 63% of them detected once, and over 40% sits in the top ten. The sample was sorted CD4+, CD8+, or CD8+CD57+ T cells (not recorded which) from PBMCs. The chain joins TRBV19 to TRBJ2-1; TRBD2 aligns across 11 bases. This TCR was recovered from a human donor in good health. CDR3 residues: CASSSPLAGDYYNEQFF. CDR3 sequence (DNA): TGTGCCAGTAGTTCCCCACTAGCGGGGGATTACTACAATGAGCAGTTCTTC.